Following are 23 T cell receptor beta chains from one sample sequenced in a study of a mutant IDH1 vaccine in newly diagnosed glioma. The time point is: baseline, week 1 (first vaccination visit). Stated treatment: pre-vaccination baseline after standard-of-care therapy. Repertoires were generated with immunoSEQ multiplex PCR, while TCRdb's copy carries only in-frame clones and drops some. Counted here are some 38,000 clones, roughly 89% occurring once; the ten biggest clones make up over 15%. The sequencing used PBMCs, collected from a glioma patient treated with radiotherapy, temozolomide or both. Receptors were obtained from a man in his late teens or twenties with glioma.

V gene TRBV5-5 combines with J gene TRBJ2-1; 12 bases fit TRBD2. Germline CDR1 SGHKS, CDR2 YYEKEE (reference sequence). CDR3 length equals 14 residues. Unmatched junction bases numbered 2, after V lost 3 bases and J lost 7 bases. The CDR3 is CASSSGLAGNEQFF. The CDR3 DNA follows: TGTGCCAGCAGCTCTGGACTAGCGGGGAATGAGCAGTTCTTC.

This clone was recorded only once. Other DNA sequences of this sample code for an identical CDR3. This chain joins TRBV27 and TRBJ2-2; D remains ambiguous. CDR1 is MNHEY, CDR2 SMNVEV, per germline (reference sequence). V gave up 2 bases and J gave up 5 bases, with 3 bases separating them. The CDR3 is 12 amino acids. CDR3 loop: CASSLRTGELFF. Written as DNA, the CDR3 is TGTGCCAGCAGTTTACGGACCGGGGAGCTGTTTTTT.

This chain connects TRBV29-1 to TRBJ1-1; D not certain. This CDR3 is 12 amino acids long. Germline V CDR1 and CDR2: SQVTM, ANQGSEA. The V end lost 4 bases, the J end lost 0 bases, and 6 bases lay between the germline ends. As DNA, the CDR3 is TGCAGCGTTGTGCCGGTGAACACTGAAGCTTTCTTT. Protein sequence: CSVVPVNTEAFF.

The chain combines TRBV4-1 with TRBJ2-7; D is ambiguous. Germline V gene data show CDR1 as MGHRA and CDR2 as YSYEKL. V was pared by 1 base and J by 0 bases, with 10 bases between. The CDR3 has 15 residues. CDR3 DNA: TGCGCCAGCAGCCAAGGACCGTCCAACTCCTACGAGCAGTACTTC. It yields the protein CASSQGPSNSYEQYF.

This clone was recorded a few times. J is TRBJ1-2 and V is TRBV29-1; tentatively, D is TRBD1 (5 bases). Deletions cut 4 bases from V and 7 bases from J, with 13 bases between. The CDR3 extends over 12 amino acids. Germline V gene data show CDR1 as SQVTM and CDR2 as ANQGSEA. The CDR3 nucleotides read TGCAGCGTTGGATACAGTGGGGCTGGCTACACCTTC. This gives the protein CSVGYSGAGYTF.

The chain combines TRBV4-1 with TRBJ2-2; 7 bases agree with TRBD1. Trimming at V came to 0 bases and at J to 4 bases, leaving 2 bases not matched to a gene. CDR3 length: 15 amino acids. The germline gives CDR1 MGHRA, CDR2 YSYEKL. Here the CDR3 reads CASSQDGQVTGELFF. The CDR3 bases are TGCGCCAGCAGCCAAGATGGACAGGTCACCGGGGAGCTGTTTTTT.

The chain recombines TRBV9 with TRBJ2-7; perhaps TRBD2 as D (5 bases). The CDR3 runs to 16 residues. Germline V gives CDR1 SGDLS, CDR2 YYNGEE. The V end was cut by 0 bases, the J end by 0 bases, with 13 bases between. The CDR3 here is CASSVGGSASSYEQYF. For the CDR3, the DNA is TGTGCCAGCAGCGTAGGAGGTAGCGCGAGCTCCTACGAGCAGTACTTC.

The chain combines TRBV5-1 with TRBJ1-2; 8 positions match TRBD1. This CDR3 contains 15 residues. After removal of 0 bases from V and 4 bases from J, the junction contained 5 bases not matched to a gene. The germline gives CDR1 SGHRS, CDR2 YFSETQ. CDR3 sequence: CASSLAGQGVYGYTF. CDR3 nucleotide sequence: TGCGCCAGCAGCTTGGCCGGACAGGGTGTCTATGGCTACACCTTC.

J is TRBJ1-2 and V is TRBV5-1, with TRBD1 as a possible D gene (5 bases). This CDR3 has 14 amino acids. Germline loops: CDR1 SGHRS, CDR2 YFSETQ. V lost 4 bases and J 7 bases, leaving 17 bases between the germline ends. The CDR3 loop is CASSPRDDSLGYTF. Here the CDR3 DNA reads TGCGCCAGCAGCCCCCGGGACGACTCGCTTGGCTACACCTTC.

The chain uses TRBV4-2 and TRBJ2-2; 9 bases agree with TRBD2. The CDR3 is made up of 17 amino acids. Germline lookup yields CDR1 LGHNA and CDR2 YNFKEQ. The V segment lost 1 base and the J segment 5 bases; nucleotides outside the gene matches: 8. In DNA form, the CDR3 reads TGTGCCAGCAGCCAAGTGGCGGCGGGAGGGAGGACCGGGGAGCTGTTTTTT. Protein: CASSQVAAGGRTGELFF.

The chain recombines TRBV6-5 with TRBJ2-7; no clear D gene. Germline V CDR1 and CDR2: MNHEY, SVGAGI. This CDR3 is 12 amino acids long. V lost 7 bases to trimming and J lost 0 bases, with 7 bases between them. The CDR3 nucleotides read TGTGCCAGCATTGGACCCTCCTACGAGCAGTACTTC. Translated: CASIGPSYEQYF.

The CDR3 coding sequence is TGCGCCAGCAGCTTGGATCTGGACAGGGGTTACAATGAGCAGTTCTTC. Its protein product is CASSLDLDRGYNEQFF. The rearrangement joins TRBV5-1 to TRBJ2-1; the match to TRBD1 covers 9 bases. V was clipped by 0 bases and J by 4 bases; unmatched bases: 5. CDR1 is SGHRS and CDR2 is YFSETQ in the germline V gene. The CDR3 has 16 amino acids.

This chain links TRBV5-1 with TRBJ2-2; 7 bases are shared with TRBD1. Germline assignment: CDR1 SGHRS and CDR2 YFSETQ. With 0 bases clipped from V and 0 bases from J, the junction kept 2 bases outside the gene matches. CDR3 length equals 16 residues. CDR3 sequence: CASSLAGTANTGELFF. The CDR3 DNA reads TGCGCCAGCAGCTTGGCGGGGACAGCGAACACCGGGGAGCTGTTTTTT.

This chain uses TRBV29-1 with TRBJ1-1; 8 nucleotides match TRBD1. V lost 3 bases to trimming and J lost 7 bases; unmatched junction nucleotides: 13. Germline V gene data show CDR1 as SQVTM and CDR2 as ANQGSEA. The CDR3 sequence is 15 residues long. In nucleotides, the CDR3 is TGCAGCGTTGACAGGCAGGGGGCCGTATATGATGAAGCTTTCTTT. Translation: CSVDRQGAVYDEAFF.

This chain links TRBV30 with TRBJ2-2; 7 bases map to TRBD2. Germline loops: CDR1 GTSNPN, CDR2 SVGIG (reference sequence). V dropped 3 bases and J dropped 0; count of bases not matched to a gene: 4. There are 15 residues in the CDR3. The CDR3, as DNA: TGTGCCTGGAGACCTAGCGGAGCGAACACCGGGGAGCTGTTTTTT. Its protein product is CAWRPSGANTGELFF.

This clone was recorded a few times. This chain connects TRBV18 to TRBJ1-1; D is unclear. Germline assignment: CDR1 KGHSH and CDR2 LQKENI. The CDR3 totals 12 residues. Deletions cut 2 bases from V and 1 base from J, with 2 bases between. CDR3 DNA: TGTGCCAGCTCACCAGGGAACACTGAAGCTTTCTTT. It yields the protein CASSPGNTEAFF.

This chain links TRBV5-1 with TRBJ2-2; 7 positions match TRBD2. Germline trimming cut 4 bases from V and 3 bases from J; bases unmatched to any gene: 6. The CDR3 is 15 amino acids. The germline gives CDR1 SGHRS, CDR2 YFSETQ. CDR3 sequence reads: CASSPGGGDTGELFF. CDR3 coding DNA: TGCGCCAGCAGCCCTGGGGGGGGTGACACCGGGGAGCTGTTTTTT.

The rearrangement links TRBV2 to TRBJ2-7; D gene unclear. V was clipped by 4 bases and J by 1 base, with 14 bases between them. This CDR3 has 15 amino acids. Germline CDR1 is SNHLY and CDR2 is FYNNEI. DNA for the CDR3: TGTGCCAGCAGTGCGTTCAGGCCCTTTTCCTACGAGCAGTACTTC. Encoded protein: CASSAFRPFSYEQYF.

The gene calls are TRBV3-1 (or the pseudogene TRBV3-2) and TRBJ1-2; D uncertain. Trimming took 8 bases from V and 4 from J, leaving 2 bases between them. Germline lookup yields CDR1 LGHDT and CDR2 YNNKEL (reference sequence). The CDR3 runs to 9 residues. The DNA of the CDR3 is TGTGCCAGCCGCTATGGCTACACCTTC. This gives the protein CASRYGYTF.

The chain has TRBV5-1 and TRBJ2-3; D unclear. Germline CDR1 reads SGHRS; CDR2 reads YFSETQ. Trimming removed 0 bases at V and 0 bases at J, with 8 bases between. The CDR3 sequence is 15 residues long. CDR3: CASSLDRTSTDTQYF. In DNA form, the CDR3 reads TGCGCCAGCAGCTTGGACAGAACTAGCACAGATACGCAGTATTTT.

The V and J genes are TRBV28 and TRBJ2-5; D possibly uses TRBD1 or TRBD2 (5 bases each). The V end was cut by 3 bases, the J end by 9 bases, with 23 bases between. CDR1 and CDR2 from the germline V gene are MDHEN and SYDVKM. This CDR3 is built from 16 residues. The CDR3 loop reads CASSFSGTPLGRSQYF. CDR3 DNA sequence: TGTGCCAGCAGTTTCTCCGGGACCCCGTTGGGAAGATCCCAGTACTTC.

The CDR3, as DNA: TGTGCCAGCAGCTTTGGACGGCAAGAGACCCAGTACTTC. This encodes CASSFGRQETQYF. The chain joins TRBV11-1 to TRBJ2-5, with D unclear. CDR1 and CDR2 from the germline V gene are SGHAT and FQDESV (reference sequence). V dropped 3 bases and J dropped 2 bases, with 7 bases sitting between them. The CDR3 spans 13 residues.

This clone appeared once. The chain has TRBV5-4 and TRBJ2-7; D is possibly TRBD2 (6 bases). Germline loops: CDR1 SGHNT, CDR2 YYREEE (reference sequence). Deletions cut 4 bases from V and 1 base from J, with 12 bases between. This CDR3 has 14 amino acids. CDR3 protein: CASSLRGRSYEQYF. Written as DNA, the CDR3 is TGTGCCAGCAGCCTTCGGGGGAGGTCCTACGAGCAGTACTTC.